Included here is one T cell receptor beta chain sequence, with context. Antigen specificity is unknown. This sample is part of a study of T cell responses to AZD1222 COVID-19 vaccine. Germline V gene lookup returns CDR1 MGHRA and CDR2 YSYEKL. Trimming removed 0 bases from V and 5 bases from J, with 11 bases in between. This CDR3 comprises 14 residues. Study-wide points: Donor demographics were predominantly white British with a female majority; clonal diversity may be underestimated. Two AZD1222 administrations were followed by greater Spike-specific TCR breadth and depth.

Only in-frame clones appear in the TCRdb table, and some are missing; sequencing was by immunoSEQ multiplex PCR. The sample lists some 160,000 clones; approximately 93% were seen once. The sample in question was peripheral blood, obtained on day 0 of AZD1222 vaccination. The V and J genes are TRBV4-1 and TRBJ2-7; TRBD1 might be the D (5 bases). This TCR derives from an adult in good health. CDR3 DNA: TGCGCCAGCAGCCAAGAAGTCCAGGGTCACGAGCAGTACTTC. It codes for CASSQEVQGHEQYF.